The 5 T cell receptor beta chains below come from one sample, sequenced in a study of blood T cell repertoires in COVID-19. Sequencing was performed with immunoSEQ multiplex PCR; in TCRdb, only in-frame clones are kept and a portion is missing. The sample consists of 100,000 or so clones, around 87% of them appearing once. Material: peripheral blood. The source of these receptors is a woman under 40 with acute or convalescent COVID-19.

This chain uses TRBV23-1 with TRBJ2-3; 10 bases are shared with TRBD1. TRBV23-1 is an ORF, and what it does is uncertain. CDR3 length: 17 residues. V dropped 2 bases and J dropped 4; count of bases not matched to a gene: 9. The CDR3 sequence: CASSQVTTGTGADTQYF. CDR3 in DNA: TGCGCCAGCAGTCAAGTAACAACCGGGACAGGGGCAGATACGCAGTATTTT.

The chain joins TRBV3-1 (or the pseudogene TRBV3-2) to TRBJ1-2; no clear D gene. Germline V gene lookup returns CDR1 LGHDT and CDR2 YNNKEL (reference sequence). This CDR3 comprises 12 residues. The ends were cut back, 0 bases at V and 7 bases at J, with 6 bases in the middle. CDR3 sequence reads: CASSQDFGGYTF. For the CDR3, the DNA is TGTGCCAGCAGCCAAGATTTCGGTGGCTACACCTTC.

This chain links TRBV27 with TRBJ2-7; D is perhaps TRBD2 (6 bases). With 10 bases removed from V and 4 bases from J, the gap between germline ends came to 17 bases. The CDR3 sequence is 13 residues long. Germline loops: CDR1 MNHEY, CDR2 SMNVEV (reference sequence). The CDR3 DNA sequence: TGTGCCACCCAAAGGAGGGACCTTTACGAGCAGTACTTC. Translating gives CATQRRDLYEQYF.

The chain is built from TRBV7-8 and TRBJ2-7, with 10 bases matching TRBD1. Trimming removed 4 bases from V and 2 bases from J; junction bases left unmatched: 5. CDR3 length: 15 amino acids. CDR1 and CDR2 (germline): SGHVS, FQNEAQ. The CDR3 DNA follows: TGTGCCAGCAGCTCGGACAGGGGGAACACCTACGAGCAGTACTTC. This gives the protein CASSSDRGNTYEQYF.

The chain combines TRBV7-8 with TRBJ2-1, with TRBD1 matching over 9 bases. The germline V gene has CDR1 SGHVS and CDR2 FQNEAQ. V lost 0 bases and J lost 3; bases outside the gene matches: 6. The CDR3 sequence is 17 residues long. CDR3 coding DNA: TGTGCCAGCAGCTTAGCGGGGACGACAGGGGGCTACAATGAGCAGTTCTTC. Its protein product is CASSLAGTTGGYNEQFF.